The 16 T cell receptor beta chains presented below share a single source sample, sequenced in a study of blood T cell repertoires in COVID-19. Method: immunoSEQ multiplex PCR; TCRdb's copy keeps in-frame clones and lacks some. The sample consists of 200,000 to 300,000 clones, about nine tenths of them appearing once. Specimen: peripheral blood. The receptor source for this set is a man aged 55 to 69 with acute or convalescent COVID-19.

The rearrangement links TRBV3-1 (or the pseudogene TRBV3-2) to TRBJ1-2; D may be TRBD1 (6 bases). The V and J ends lost 6 bases and 6 bases respectively, with 20 bases between them. The germline V gene has CDR1 LGHDT and CDR2 YNNKEL (reference sequence). The CDR3 covers 15 residues. This CDR3 is CASRRQGPQGDGYTF. DNA for the CDR3: TGTGCCAGCAGGCGTCAGGGGCCGCAAGGAGATGGCTACACCTTC.

The chain carries TRBV5-1 and TRBJ1-1; 7 bases map to TRBD1. The trim removed 0 bases at V and 0 bases at J, leaving 2 bases unmatched. The CDR3 has 15 residues. Germline V CDR1 and CDR2: SGHRS, YFSETQ. The CDR3 DNA follows: TGCGCCAGCAGCTTGGTGCAGGGGGTGAACACTGAAGCTTTCTTT. This codes for CASSLVQGVNTEAFF.

The rearrangement joins TRBV6-2 or TRBV6-3 to TRBJ2-6, with D unresolved. Trimming left V 0 bases short and J 4 bases short, with 7 bases between. Per the germline V gene, CDR1 is MNHEY and CDR2 is SVGEGT. CDR3 length equals 15 residues. The CDR3 region has the DNA TGTGCCAGCAGTTACTCGCCTACCGGGGCCAACGTCCTGACTTTC. Amino acid sequence: CASSYSPTGANVLTF.

This clone occurred once. The chain employs TRBV20-1 and TRBJ2-7; TRBD2 aligns across 9 bases. Germline V CDR1 and CDR2: DFQATT, SNEGSKA (reference sequence). V gave up 3 bases and J gave up 5 bases; unmatched junction bases: 11. This CDR3 is built from 15 residues. The CDR3 reads CSASPLASGAHEQYF. CDR3 sequence (DNA): TGCAGTGCTAGTCCTTTGGCTAGCGGGGCCCACGAGCAGTACTTC.

The V and J genes are TRBV24-1 and TRBJ1-2; 8 bases map to TRBD1. V trimming: 3 bases; J trimming: 7 bases; junction bases outside the gene matches: 6. CDR1 and CDR2 (germline): KGHDR, SFDVKD. This CDR3 has 14 residues. The CDR3 bases are TGTGCCACCAGTGATAGCCGGGACAGGTCTGGCTACACCTTC. Amino acids: CATSDSRDRSGYTF.

V and J are TRBV5-1 and TRBJ1-5; TRBD1 is a possible D gene (6 bases). This CDR3 contains 15 residues. Trimming removed 4 bases from V and 4 bases from J, with 15 bases in between. In germline, CDR1 is SGHRS, CDR2 YFSETQ. CDR3 sequence (DNA): TGCGCCAGCAGCACAGGAACACAGGGTAATCAGCCCCAGCATTTT. Translating gives CASSTGTQGNQPQHF.

The V gene is TRBV29-1, the J gene TRBJ2-7; 8 bases match TRBD1. The CDR3 covers 13 residues. V lost 4 bases to trimming and J lost 2 bases; unmatched junction nucleotides: 4. Germline V CDR1 and CDR2: SQVTM, ANQGSEA. CDR3 sequence reads: CSVGTGRAYEQYF. DNA for the CDR3: TGCAGCGTTGGGACAGGGCGAGCCTACGAGCAGTACTTC.

The chain has TRBV18 and TRBJ1-2, with D possibly TRBD1 on 6 matching bases. Trimming took 6 bases from V and 6 from J, leaving 20 bases between them. Germline CDR1 KGHSH, CDR2 LQKENI. CDR3 length: 15 amino acids. DNA for the CDR3: TGTGCCAGCTCCCCTGCCATGGGGGCGGTCCATGGCTACACCTTC. Amino acids: CASSPAMGAVHGYTF.

The chain combines TRBV11-1 with TRBJ1-2; D may be TRBD1 (5 bases). Germline V gene lookup returns CDR1 SGHAT and CDR2 FQDESV (reference sequence). V lost 4 bases and J 6 bases, leaving 9 bases between the germline ends. The CDR3 has 12 residues. CDR3 loop: CASSSEGNGYTF. The CDR3 coding sequence is TGTGCCAGCAGCTCGGAGGGGAATGGCTACACCTTC.

The V gene is TRBV9, the J gene TRBJ2-5; D gene unclear. This CDR3 is built from 14 residues. CDR1 is SGDLS and CDR2 is YYNGEE in the germline V gene. Trimming took off 0 bases at V and 5 bases at J, with 11 bases between the two ends. This CDR3 reads CASSVEPGLETQYF. The CDR3 DNA reads TGTGCCAGCAGCGTAGAACCCGGGTTGGAGACCCAGTACTTC.

The CDR3 reads CASSLDGGLGANVLTF. CDR3 bases: TGTGCCAGCAGCTTAGATGGGGGCCTGGGGGCCAACGTCCTGACTTTC. The chain links TRBV7-2 to TRBJ2-6, with D maybe TRBD1 (6 bases). This CDR3 comprises 16 residues. CDR1 and CDR2 from the germline V gene are SGHTA and FQGNSA. Trimming took off 1 base at V and 4 bases at J, with 11 bases between the two ends.

The chain is built from TRBV19 and TRBJ2-7; tentative D call: TRBD1 (5 bases). The CDR3 extends over 13 amino acids. CDR1 and CDR2 (germline): LNHDA, SQIVND (reference sequence). Trimming took off 4 bases at V and 5 bases at J, with 12 bases between the two ends. CDR3 amino acids: CASSTQAGNEQYF. DNA for the CDR3: TGTGCCAGTAGTACCCAGGCAGGGAACGAGCAGTACTTC.

The rearrangement links TRBV18 to TRBJ1-5; D gene unclear. CDR1 is KGHSH and CDR2 is LQKENI in the germline V gene. There are 14 residues in the CDR3. Trimming stripped 4 bases from V and 3 bases from J, with 10 bases between. The CDR3 DNA sequence: TGTGCCAGCTCACTTTCGGGTGACAATCAGCCCCAGCATTTT. Its protein is CASSLSGDNQPQHF.

This clone turned up a few times. This rearrangement joins TRBV5-6 to TRBJ1-1; the D gene is possibly TRBD1 (6 bases). The CDR3 loop spans 14 amino acids. Germline loops: CDR1 SGHDT, CDR2 YYEEEE. V dropped 4 bases and J dropped 7 bases, with 17 bases sitting between them. Here the CDR3 reads CASSRDGQPFEAFF. Here the CDR3 DNA reads TGTGCCAGCAGCCGCGACGGACAGCCCTTTGAAGCTTTCTTT.

The chain links TRBV24-1 to TRBJ1-2; 7 bases align to TRBD1. Germline CDR1 is KGHDR and CDR2 is SFDVKD. The CDR3 has 14 residues. V shed 1 base, J shed 6 bases, and the junction held 4 bases outside the gene matches. The CDR3 nucleotides read TGTGCCACCAGTGATTTCGGAAGGGGGCATGGCTACACCTTC. This translates into CATSDFGRGHGYTF.

The chain uses TRBV30 and TRBJ1-6; tentative D call: TRBD1 (5 bases). V lost 0 bases to trimming and J lost 10 bases, with 13 bases between them. In germline, CDR1 is GTSNPN, CDR2 SVGIG (reference sequence). The CDR3 is 14 amino acids. The CDR3 sequence: CAWSVQAGRSPLHF. The CDR3 DNA reads TGTGCCTGGAGTGTACAGGCCGGTAGATCACCCCTCCACTTT.